What follows are 10 T cell receptor beta chains derived from one specimen sequenced in a study of tumor-infiltrating lymphocytes in glioblastoma multiforme. Three nested ARM-PCR rounds with V-beta and C-beta primers built TCRB libraries. TCRdb re-derived calls from the multiplex PCR reads in MiXCR, one entry per CDR3 protein. The sample has 25,000 to 40,000 distinct CDR3 sequences, 61% seen once. Material: brain tumor tissue. All receptors come from a male donor with glioblastoma.

To note about this clonotype: The germline gene is not matched at one end of the junction; a read error may be the cause. V usage is TRBV5-5 and J usage is TRBJ2-5; D possibly matches TRBD1 or TRBD2 (5 bases each). The CDR3 length is 13 residues. The germline V gene encodes CDR1 SGHKS and CDR2 YYEKEE (reference sequence). The CDR3 region is CANSRADKETQYF. The DNA of the CDR3 is TGTGCCAACAGCAGAGCGGACAAAGAGACCCAATACTTC.

This clonotype was counted many times. DNA for the CDR3: TGCAGTGCTCCCACCCTTAGCGGGAGGGCCTACTTCTTCTACAATGAGCAGTTCTTC. Amino acid sequence: CSAPTLSGRAYFFYNEQFF. The chain employs TRBV20-1 and TRBJ2-1; 11 bases match TRBD2. The length of the CDR3 is 19 residues. The ends lost 5 bases at V and 3 bases at J; junction bases unmatched: 18. Germline V gene lookup returns CDR1 DFQATT and CDR2 SNEGSKA (reference sequence).

In the case of this clonotype: The junction shows a germline mismatch at one end, possibly a read error. The V call is TRBV12-3 or TRBV12-4, the J call TRBJ2-5; maybe TRBD2 (5 bases). The CDR3 covers 15 residues. The CDR3 coding sequence is TGCGCCAGCAGTTTGATGTTCAGGACGGGGGAGACCCAGTACTTC. Translation: CASSLMFRTGETQYF.

As for this clonotype: No conserved phenylalanine or tryptophan is present at the end of the CDR3, so a read error is the likely explanation. V gene TRBV20-1 combines with J gene TRBJ2-2; tentative D call: TRBD2 (6 bases). Looked up from germline, CDR1 is DFQATT and CDR2 is SNEGSKA (reference sequence). The CDR3 runs 12 residues. This CDR3 is CIAWDYTGELFY. The CDR3, as DNA: TGCATTGCGTGGGACTACACCGGGGAGCTGTTTTAT.

In its sample, this clonotype is medium-sized (0.01 to 0.1%). The chain employs TRBV10-1 and TRBJ2-2, with 10 bases that match TRBD1. The germline V gene has CDR1 WNHNN and CDR2 SYGVQD (reference sequence). This CDR3 is 15 amino acids long. The J segment lost 7 bases and the V segment lost 2 bases, leaving 4 bases of the junction unmatched. DNA for the CDR3: TGCGCCAGCAGTGAGCTGGGACAGGGGATCGGGGAGCTGTTTTTT. Its translation: CASSELGQGIGELFF.

For this clonotype: A read error is likely, as this CDR3 ends without the conserved phenylalanine or tryptophan. CDR3 protein: CSAQEELGGNQPQHS. Here the CDR3 DNA reads TGCAGTGCTCAGGAGGAGCTGGGGGGCAATCAGCCCCAGCATTCT. The chain combines TRBV20-1 with TRBJ1-5; D possibly corresponds to TRBD1 (5 bases). Germline CDR1 and CDR2: DFQATT and SNEGSKA (reference sequence). The CDR3 covers 15 residues. V shed 5 bases and J shed 2 bases, with 16 bases lying between them.

About this clonotype: The junction does not match germline at one end; this may be a read error. The rearrangement links TRBV6-5 to TRBJ1-4, with a weak D call TRBD1 (6 bases). The CDR3 has 14 residues. Per the germline V gene, CDR1 is MNHEY and CDR2 is SVGAGI. The CDR3 nucleotides read TGTGCGAGCAGTCCCTGGACAGCCCGCGAAAAACTGTTTTTT. Amino acids: CASSPWTAREKLFF.

This clonotype appeared many times. J is TRBJ2-1 and V is TRBV11-3; D possibly corresponds to TRBD1 (5 bases). From germline, CDR1 is SGHNT and CDR2 YENEEA. Trimming pared 2 bases from V and 4 bases from J, leaving 6 bases between. There are 13 residues in the CDR3. CDR3 in DNA: TGTGCCAGCAGCTTAAGGACATACAATGAGCAGTTCTTC. Protein: CASSLRTYNEQFF.

This clonotype was picked up a small number of times. The conserved phenylalanine or tryptophan normally closing the CDR3 is absent here, so this likely arose from a read error. This sequence joins TRBV20-1 and TRBJ1-5; possible D gene TRBD1, 6 bases. Looked up from germline, CDR1 is DFQATT and CDR2 is SNEGSKA (reference sequence). This CDR3 is 16 amino acids long. The CDR3 is CSASGGGGQANQPQHY. The CDR3 DNA is TGCAGCGCTAGCGGAGGGGGGGGGCAGGCAAATCAGCCCCAGCATTAT.

With regard to this clonotype: Germline and junction disagree at one end, which may indicate a read error. The chain combines TRBV20-1 with TRBJ2-7; D may be TRBD1 or TRBD2 (5 bases each). Germline V gene data show CDR1 as DFQATT and CDR2 as SNEGSKA (reference sequence). CDR3 size: 15 residues. The CDR3 DNA reads TGCAGTGCCAGGGACCCCAGCTGGAGTGTCTACGATCAGTACTTC. Residues: CSARDPSWSVYDQYF.